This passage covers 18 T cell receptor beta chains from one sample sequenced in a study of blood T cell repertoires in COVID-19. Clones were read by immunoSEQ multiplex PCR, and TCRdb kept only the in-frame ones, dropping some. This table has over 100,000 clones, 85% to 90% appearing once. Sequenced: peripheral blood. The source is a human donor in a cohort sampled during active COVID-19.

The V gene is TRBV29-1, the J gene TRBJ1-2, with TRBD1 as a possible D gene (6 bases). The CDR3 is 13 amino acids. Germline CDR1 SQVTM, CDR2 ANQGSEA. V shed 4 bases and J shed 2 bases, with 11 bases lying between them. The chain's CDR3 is CSVAGGRNYGYTF. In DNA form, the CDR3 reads TGCAGCGTTGCTGGGGGCCGGAACTATGGCTACACCTTC.

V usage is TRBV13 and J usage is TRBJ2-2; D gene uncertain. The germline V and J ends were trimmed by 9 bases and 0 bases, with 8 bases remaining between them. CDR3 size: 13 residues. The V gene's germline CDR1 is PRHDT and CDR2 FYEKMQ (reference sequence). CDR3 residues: CASLRANTGELFF. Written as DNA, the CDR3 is TGTGCCAGTTTACGCGCGAACACCGGGGAGCTGTTTTTT.

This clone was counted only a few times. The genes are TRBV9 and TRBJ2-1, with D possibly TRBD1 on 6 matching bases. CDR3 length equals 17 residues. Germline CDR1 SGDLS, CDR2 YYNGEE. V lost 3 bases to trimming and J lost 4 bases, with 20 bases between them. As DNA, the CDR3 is TGTGCCAGCAGCGCCAGGGGAAGGCAGGGAGCTTACAATGAGCAGTTCTTC. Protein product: CASSARGRQGAYNEQFF.

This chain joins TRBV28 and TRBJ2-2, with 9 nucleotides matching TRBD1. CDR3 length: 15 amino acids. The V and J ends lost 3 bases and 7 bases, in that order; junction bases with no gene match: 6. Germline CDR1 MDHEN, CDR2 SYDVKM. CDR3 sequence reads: CASSFNRGLGGELFF. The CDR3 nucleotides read TGTGCCAGCAGTTTCAACAGGGGGCTGGGCGGGGAGCTGTTTTTT.

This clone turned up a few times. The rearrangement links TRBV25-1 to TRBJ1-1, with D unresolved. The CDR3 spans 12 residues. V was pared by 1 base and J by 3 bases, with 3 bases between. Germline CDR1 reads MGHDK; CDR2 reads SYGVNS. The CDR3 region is CASSESYTEAFF. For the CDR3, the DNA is TGTGCCAGCAGTGAATCTTACACTGAAGCTTTCTTT.

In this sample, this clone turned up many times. The CDR3 bases are TGTGCCAGCAGTGACCCGGGAAACCCTCCATCGCCCCAGCATTTT. This encodes CASSDPGNPPSPQHF. The V call is TRBV6-1, the J call TRBJ1-5; D is uncertain. There are 15 residues in the CDR3. Per germline, CDR1 MNHNS and CDR2 SASEGT. V lost 3 bases to trimming and J lost 9 bases, with 18 bases between them.

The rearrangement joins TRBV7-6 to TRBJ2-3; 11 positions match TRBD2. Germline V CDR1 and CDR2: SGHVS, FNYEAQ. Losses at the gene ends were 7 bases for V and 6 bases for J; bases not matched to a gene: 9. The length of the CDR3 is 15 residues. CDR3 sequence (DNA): TGTGCCAGCACTGCCACTAGCGGGAGTCCTGATACGCAGTATTTT. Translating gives CASTATSGSPDTQYF. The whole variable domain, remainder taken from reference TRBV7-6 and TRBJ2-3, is GAGVSQSPRYKVTKRGQDVALRCDPISGHVSLYWYRQALGQGPEFLTYFNYEAQQDKSGLPNDRFSAERPEGSISTLTIQRTEQRDSAMYRCASTATSGSPDTQYFGPGTRLTVL.

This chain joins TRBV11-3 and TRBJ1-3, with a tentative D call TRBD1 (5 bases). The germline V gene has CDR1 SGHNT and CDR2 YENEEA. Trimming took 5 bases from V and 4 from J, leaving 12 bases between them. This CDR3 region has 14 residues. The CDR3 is CASSPLGQGNTIYF. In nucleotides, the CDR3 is TGTGCCAGCAGCCCCCTGGGGCAGGGAAACACCATATATTTT.

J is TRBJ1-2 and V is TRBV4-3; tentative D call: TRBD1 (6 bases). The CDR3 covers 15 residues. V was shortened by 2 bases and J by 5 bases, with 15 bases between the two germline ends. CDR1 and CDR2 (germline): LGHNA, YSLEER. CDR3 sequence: CASSQRLTGEYGYTF. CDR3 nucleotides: TGCGCCAGCAGCCAACGCCTGACAGGAGAGTATGGCTACACCTTC.

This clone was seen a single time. The CDR3 is CASWLAGVPLHADTQYF. The CDR3 DNA follows: TGTGCCAGCTGGCTAGCGGGAGTACCCCTCCACGCCGATACGCAGTATTTT. The gene calls are TRBV7-3 and TRBJ2-3; 10 bases agree with TRBD2. Germline V gene lookup returns CDR1 SGHTA and CDR2 FQGTGA. The CDR3 runs 17 residues. Germline trimming cut 8 bases from V and 6 bases from J; bases unmatched to any gene: 17.

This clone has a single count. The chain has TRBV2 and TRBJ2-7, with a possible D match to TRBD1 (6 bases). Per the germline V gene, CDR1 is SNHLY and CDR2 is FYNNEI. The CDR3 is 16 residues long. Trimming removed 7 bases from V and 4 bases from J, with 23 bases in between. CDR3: CASTPPSEGQPYEQYF. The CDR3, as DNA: TGTGCCAGCACCCCCCCAAGTGAGGGACAACCATACGAGCAGTACTTC.

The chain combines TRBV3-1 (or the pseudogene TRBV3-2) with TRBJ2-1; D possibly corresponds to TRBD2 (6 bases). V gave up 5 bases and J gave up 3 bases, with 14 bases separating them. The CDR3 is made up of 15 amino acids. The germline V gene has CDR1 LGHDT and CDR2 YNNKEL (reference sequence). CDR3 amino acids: CASSIPGDGYNEQFF. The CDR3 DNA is TGTGCCAGCAGCATACCGGGGGACGGCTACAATGAGCAGTTCTTC.

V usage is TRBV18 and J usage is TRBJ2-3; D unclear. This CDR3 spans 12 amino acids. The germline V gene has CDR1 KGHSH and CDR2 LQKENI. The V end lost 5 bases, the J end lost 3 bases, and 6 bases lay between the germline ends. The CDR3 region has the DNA TGTGCCAGCTCATTTCAGACAGATACGCAGTATTTT. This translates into CASSFQTDTQYF.

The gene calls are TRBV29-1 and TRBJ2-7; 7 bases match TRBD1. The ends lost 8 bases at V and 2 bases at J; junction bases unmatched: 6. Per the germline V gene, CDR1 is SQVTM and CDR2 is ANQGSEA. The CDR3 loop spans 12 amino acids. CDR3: CSTGDRAYEQYF. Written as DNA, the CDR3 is TGCAGCACCGGTGACAGGGCCTACGAGCAGTACTTC.

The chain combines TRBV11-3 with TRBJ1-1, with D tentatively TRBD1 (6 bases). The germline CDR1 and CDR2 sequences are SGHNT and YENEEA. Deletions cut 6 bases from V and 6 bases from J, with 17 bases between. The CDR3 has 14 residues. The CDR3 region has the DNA TGTGCCAGCAGGACAGGACTGGGCGTCGCTGAAGCTTTCTTT. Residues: CASRTGLGVAEAFF.

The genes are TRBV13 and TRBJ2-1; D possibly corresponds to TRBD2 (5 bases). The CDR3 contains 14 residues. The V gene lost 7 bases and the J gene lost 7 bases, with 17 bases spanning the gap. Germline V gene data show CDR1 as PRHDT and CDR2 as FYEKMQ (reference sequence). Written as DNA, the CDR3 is TGTGCCAGCAAGAGGAGCGGAGAAACAAATGAGCAGTTCTTC. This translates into CASKRSGETNEQFF. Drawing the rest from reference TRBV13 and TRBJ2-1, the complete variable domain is AAGVIQSPRHLIKEKRETATLKCYPIPRHDTVYWYQQGPGQDPQFLISFYEKMQSDKGSIPDRFSAQQFSDYHSELNMSSLELGDSALYFCASKRSGETNEQFFGPGTRLTVL.

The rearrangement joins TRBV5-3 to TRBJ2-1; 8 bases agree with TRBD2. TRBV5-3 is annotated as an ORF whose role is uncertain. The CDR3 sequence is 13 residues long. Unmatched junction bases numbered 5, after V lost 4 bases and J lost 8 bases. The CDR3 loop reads CARSKASGHEQFF. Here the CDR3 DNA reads TGTGCCAGAAGCAAAGCTAGCGGGCATGAGCAGTTCTTC.

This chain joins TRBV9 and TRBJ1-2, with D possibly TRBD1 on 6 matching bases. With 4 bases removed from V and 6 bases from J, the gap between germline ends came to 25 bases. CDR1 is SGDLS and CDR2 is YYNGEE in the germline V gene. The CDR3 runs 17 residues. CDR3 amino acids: CASSTALGATTRDGYTF. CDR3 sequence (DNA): TGTGCCAGCAGCACCGCCCTGGGGGCCACAACCAGGGATGGCTACACCTTC.